Below, 32 T cell receptor beta chains from the same sample are listed, as sequenced in a study of shared clonotypes between healthy human individuals. Clones were sequenced by immunoSEQ multiplex PCR, and TCRdb holds only the in-frame ones, with some missing. There are just over 2,000,000 clones in the sample; over 85% occur only once, and more than 0.1% lies in the top ten. Sequencing was carried out using naive CD4+ T cells sorted from blood. The subset is: CD45RA+ positively selected. These receptors were taken from a young man in good health.

CDR3 nucleotide sequence: TGTGCCAGCAGCGTAGATGACTATGGCTACACCTTC. Translating gives CASSVDDYGYTF. This sequence joins TRBV9 and TRBJ1-2; D gene uncertain. From germline, CDR1 is SGDLS and CDR2 YYNGEE. Deletions cut 0 bases from V and 3 bases from J, with 3 bases between. This CDR3 comprises 12 residues.

The chain joins TRBV18 to TRBJ2-6, with D possibly being TRBD1 (6 bases). Germline values: CDR1 KGHSH, CDR2 LQKENI. This CDR3 has 16 amino acids. V was trimmed by 4 bases and J by 0 bases, leaving 10 bases between them. This CDR3 reads CASSRSTGSGANVLTF. CDR3 sequence (DNA): TGTGCCAGCTCACGGTCGACAGGCTCTGGGGCCAACGTCCTGACTTTC. Variable domain in full (rest from reference TRBV18 and TRBJ2-6): NAGVMQNPRHLVRRRGQEARLRCSPMKGHSHVYWYRQLPEEGLKFMVYLQKENIIDESGMPKERFSAEFPKEGPSILRIQQVVRGDSAAYFCASSRSTGSGANVLTFGAGSRLTVL.

Of note for this clone: Other DNA sequences in the sample encode the same CDR3. J is TRBJ1-1 and V is TRBV5-1; D is possibly TRBD1 (6 bases). Looked up from germline, CDR1 is SGHRS and CDR2 is YFSETQ. The length of the CDR3 is 14 residues. The V end lost 2 bases, the J end lost 4 bases, and 12 bases lay between the germline ends. The CDR3 reads CASSFRGGGTEAFF. In DNA, the CDR3 is TGCGCCAGCAGCTTCAGGGGAGGAGGCACTGAAGCTTTCTTT. The full variable domain, completed using reference TRBV5-1 and TRBJ1-1, is KAGVTQTPRYLIKTRGQQVTLSCSPISGHRSVSWYQQTPGQGLQFLFEYFSETQRNKGNFPGRFSGRQFSNSRSEMNVSTLELGDSALYLCASSFRGGGTEAFFGQGTRLTVV.

This rearrangement joins TRBV28 to TRBJ1-6; no clear D gene. Germline-derived CDR1 and CDR2 are MDHEN and SYDVKM. Trimming shortened V by 4 bases and J by 11 bases, and 3 bases separated the two germline ends. This CDR3 contains 10 residues. CDR3 amino acids: CASSSPPLHF. The DNA for the CDR3 is TGTGCCAGCAGTTCACCACCCCTCCACTTT.

The J gene is TRBJ1-4, the V gene TRBV6-5; TRBD1 might be the D (6 bases). V lost 1 base, J lost 5 bases, and 11 bases lay in between. Germline lookup yields CDR1 MNHEY and CDR2 SVGAGI. The CDR3 is 15 amino acids. The CDR3 DNA sequence: TGTGCCAGCAGTTACTTGGGACACCGCAATGAAAAACTGTTTTTT. This codes for CASSYLGHRNEKLFF.

The chain's CDR3 is CASSESRGQGGTGELFF. The CDR3 DNA sequence: TGCGCCAGCAGTGAGTCGAGGGGACAGGGAGGCACCGGGGAGCTGTTTTTT. This chain uses TRBV10-2 with TRBJ2-2; TRBD1 aligns across 9 bases. The CDR3 length is 17 residues. After removal of 0 bases from V and 4 bases from J, the junction contained 6 bases not matched to a gene. From germline, CDR1 is WSHSY and CDR2 SAAADI.

This clone is a singleton in its sample. The junction does not match germline at one end; this may be a read error. The V call is TRBV7-7, the J call TRBJ2-7, with D perhaps matching TRBD1 (6 bases). Per germline, CDR1 SSHAT and CDR2 FNYEAQ (reference sequence). The CDR3 is 14 residues long. The DNA for the CDR3 is TGTGCTAGCAGCCCCGGGACAACCAACTACGAGCAGTACTTC. Protein: CASSPGTTNYEQYF.

DNA for the CDR3: TGTGCCAGCAGCTTAGCTCGACAGGGAGATACGAGCACTGAAGCTTTCTTT. It encodes CASSLARQGDTSTEAFF. The chain is built from TRBV5-4 and TRBJ1-1; 7 nucleotides match TRBD1. CDR3 length: 17 amino acids. V lost 2 bases to trimming and J lost 4 bases; unmatched junction nucleotides: 14. Germline-derived CDR1 and CDR2 are SGHNT and YYREEE (reference sequence). Complete variable domain (other parts from reference TRBV5-4 and TRBJ1-1): ETGVTQSPTHLIKTRGQQVTLRCSSQSGHNTVSWYQQALGQGPQFIFQYYREEENGRGNFPPRFSGLQFPNYSSELNVNALELDDSALYLCASSLARQGDTSTEAFFGQGTRLTVV.

The rearrangement joins TRBV9 to TRBJ1-1; 7 nucleotides line up with TRBD1. From germline, CDR1 is SGDLS and CDR2 YYNGEE. Trimming cost V 0 bases and J 6 bases; bases outside gene matches: 8. The CDR3 is 15 amino acids. The chain's CDR3 is CASSVAHTGVAEAFF. Here the CDR3 DNA reads TGTGCCAGCAGCGTAGCCCACACAGGGGTCGCTGAAGCTTTCTTT.

The chain employs TRBV7-9 and TRBJ2-5; 8 nucleotides agree with TRBD1. There are 16 residues in the CDR3. The germline V gene encodes CDR1 SEHNR and CDR2 FQNEAQ (reference sequence). V dropped 3 bases and J dropped 2; count of bases not matched to a gene: 8. The CDR3 spells CASSFDPWDRQETQYF. The CDR3, as DNA: TGTGCCAGCAGCTTCGATCCCTGGGACAGGCAAGAGACCCAGTACTTC.

Worth noting for this clone: Other DNA variants within this sample encode the same CDR3. The chain joins TRBV7-9 to TRBJ2-7, with 9 bases lining up with TRBD1. Losses at the gene ends were 4 bases for V and 4 bases for J; bases not matched to a gene: 5. The CDR3 contains 14 residues. Germline V lookup: CDR1 SEHNR, CDR2 FQNEAQ (reference sequence). In nucleotides, the CDR3 is TGTGCCAGCAGCTCCCGGGACAGGGCTTACGAGCAGTACTTC. Residues: CASSSRDRAYEQYF.

This clone was seen only once. The chain recombines TRBV12-5 with TRBJ1-6, with a weak D call TRBD1 (5 bases). Germline V gives CDR1 LGHNT, CDR2 FRNRAP. This CDR3 has 13 residues. V was cut by 7 bases and J by 9 bases, with 13 bases left in between. The CDR3 region has the DNA TGTGCTAGTGCCGATTGGGGGGGTTCACCCCTCCACTTT. Protein product: CASADWGGSPLHF.

The CDR3 region is CSVGDGIMNTEAFF. The CDR3 bases are TGCAGCGTTGGGGACGGTATTATGAACACTGAAGCTTTCTTT. The J gene is TRBJ1-1, the V gene TRBV29-1; maybe TRBD1 (5 bases). The CDR3 is made up of 14 amino acids. The V end lost 4 bases, the J end lost 0 bases, and 12 bases lay between the germline ends. Germline V gene data show CDR1 as SQVTM and CDR2 as ANQGSEA.

The rearrangement links TRBV9 to TRBJ2-2; D uncertain. The germline CDR1 and CDR2 sequences are SGDLS and YYNGEE. This CDR3 is built from 17 residues. Between the trimmed V and J ends, which lost 3 bases and 0 bases, there was a span of 15 bases. The CDR3 DNA reads TGTGCCAGCAGCGCGCTGCAAGGGTGGCCGAACACCGGGGAGCTGTTTTTT. Protein product: CASSALQGWPNTGELFF. Filled out from reference TRBV9 and TRBJ2-2, the complete variable domain reads DSGVTQTPKHLITATGQRVTLRCSPRSGDLSVYWYQQSLDQGLQFLIQYYNGEERAKGNILERFSAQQFPDLHSELNLSSLELGDSALYFCASSALQGWPNTGELFFGEGSRLTVL.

The rearrangement links TRBV19 to TRBJ2-7, with D tentatively TRBD1 (6 bases). CDR1 is LNHDA and CDR2 is SQIVND in the germline V gene (reference sequence). V gave up 7 bases and J gave up 5 bases, with 24 bases separating them. CDR3 length equals 16 residues. CDR3 sequence: CASNPTRDTQDDEQYF. For the CDR3, the DNA is TGTGCCAGTAACCCTACCCGGGACACCCAGGACGACGAGCAGTACTTC.

This chain uses TRBV29-1 with TRBJ2-3; 9 bases are a match to TRBD2. This CDR3 is 15 amino acids long. Trimming took 2 bases from V and 3 from J; bases not matched to a gene: 6. From germline, CDR1 is SQVTM and CDR2 ANQGSEA. CDR3 sequence: CSVEWLAGFTDTQYF. The CDR3 coding sequence is TGCAGCGTTGAATGGCTAGCGGGGTTTACAGATACGCAGTATTTT.

The V call is TRBV11-2, the J call TRBJ2-3; no firm D call. The V end lost 2 bases, the J end lost 0 bases, and 9 bases lay between the germline ends. This CDR3 has 15 amino acids. Germline V lookup: CDR1 SGHAT, CDR2 FQNNGV. The DNA for the CDR3 is TGTGCCAGCAGCTTACAGAGAGGTAGCACAGATACGCAGTATTTT. It specifies CASSLQRGSTDTQYF.

V gene TRBV4-1 combines with J gene TRBJ2-3; 9 bases match TRBD1. There are 14 residues in the CDR3. Trimming removed 0 bases from V and 8 bases from J; junction bases left unmatched: 3. CDR1 and CDR2 (germline): MGHRA, YSYEKL. In DNA, the CDR3 is TGCGCCAGCAGCCAAGAGAACAGGGGGCGTACGCAGTATTTT. This encodes CASSQENRGRTQYF.

The chain is built from TRBV19 and TRBJ2-3; TRBD2 is a possible D gene (6 bases). V lost 11 bases to trimming and J lost 6 bases, with 12 bases between them. Germline CDR1 LNHDA, CDR2 SQIVND (reference sequence). The CDR3 length is 11 residues. CDR3 nucleotides: TGTGCCTCGGCGAGCGGGGATACGCAGTATTTT. Protein product: CASASGDTQYF.

This clone was seen once. The chain joins TRBV2 to TRBJ1-1; no clear D. CDR3 length: 12 amino acids. Germline-derived CDR1 and CDR2 are SNHLY and FYNNEI. V was trimmed by 11 bases and J by 0 bases, leaving 10 bases between them. The CDR3 DNA is TGTGCCCGCCGGGCCCTGAACACTGAAGCTTTCTTT. This codes for CARRALNTEAFF. The variable domain in full, completed from reference TRBV2 and TRBJ1-1, reads EPEVTQTPSHQVTQMGQEVILRCVPISNHLYFYWYRQILGQKVEFLVSFYNNEISEKSEIFDDQFSVERPDGSNFTLKIRSTKLEDSAMYFCARRALNTEAFFGQGTRLTVV.

The rearrangement links TRBV18 to TRBJ1-1; 7 bases match TRBD1. CDR1 KGHSH and CDR2 LQKENI come from the germline V gene. V shed 2 bases, J shed 2 bases, and the junction held 8 bases outside the gene matches. The CDR3 consists of 16 residues. CDR3 sequence reads: CASSPSTGRINTEAFF. The CDR3 DNA follows: TGTGCCAGCTCACCATCGACAGGGCGCATCAACACTGAAGCTTTCTTT.

This clone was found once. CDR3 sequence: CASSSSVLVQKQYF. In nucleotides, the CDR3 is TGTGCCAGCAGTTCCTCAGTGTTAGTACAGAAGCAGTACTTC. V is TRBV6-5 and J is TRBJ2-7, with no clear D. Germline-derived CDR1 and CDR2 are MNHEY and SVGAGI. This CDR3 spans 14 amino acids. V was pared by 4 bases and J by 8 bases, with 18 bases between.

The chain uses TRBV9 and TRBJ1-4; D ambiguous. The germline V gene encodes CDR1 SGDLS and CDR2 YYNGEE. The CDR3 extends over 15 amino acids. Between the trimmed V and J ends, which lost 4 bases and 7 bases, there was a span of 17 bases. CDR3 residues: CASSPDVSKAEKLFF. CDR3 coding DNA: TGTGCCAGCAGCCCTGATGTCAGTAAGGCTGAAAAACTGTTTTTT. Together with reference TRBV9 and TRBJ1-4, the CDR3 gives the full variable domain: DSGVTQTPKHLITATGQRVTLRCSPRSGDLSVYWYQQSLDQGLQFLIQYYNGEERAKGNILERFSAQQFPDLHSELNLSSLELGDSALYFCASSPDVSKAEKLFFGSGTQLSVL.

CDR3 region: CATSIRQGDTGELFF. CDR3 DNA: TGTGCCACCAGCATCCGACAGGGTGACACCGGGGAGCTGTTTTTT. The chain couples TRBV15 to TRBJ2-2, with TRBD1 matching 7 bases. The germline CDR1 and CDR2 sequences are LNHNV and YYDKDF (reference sequence). The length of the CDR3 is 15 residues. Trimming cost V 4 bases and J 3 bases; bases outside gene matches: 5.

As regards this clone: One end of the junction does not line up with germline, which may come from a read error. The chain recombines TRBV10-3 with TRBJ1-1; D gene uncertain. Germline V gives CDR1 ENHRY, CDR2 SYGVKD. The CDR3 has 16 amino acids. CDR3 DNA: TGTGCCATCAGTGATCTTAGGTCAGGCATGAACTCTGAAGCTTTCTTT. It yields the protein CAISDLRSGMNSEAFF.

The chain recombines TRBV18 with TRBJ2-1, with 9 bases identical to TRBD1. V was pared by 6 bases and J by 3 bases, with 9 bases of the junction left unmatched. This CDR3 has 16 amino acids. Germline values: CDR1 KGHSH, CDR2 LQKENI. For the CDR3, the DNA is TGTGCCAGCTCCACCCGGACAGGGGACAACTACAATGAGCAGTTCTTC. Protein product: CASSTRTGDNYNEQFF.

The rearrangement joins TRBV27 to TRBJ1-2, with D perhaps TRBD1 (5 bases). Looked up from germline, CDR1 is MNHEY and CDR2 is SMNVEV (reference sequence). V lost 6 bases to trimming and J lost 8 bases, with 19 bases between them. This CDR3 contains 14 residues. CDR3 protein: CASRGSGQLGGYTF. The CDR3 DNA reads TGTGCCAGCAGAGGTTCGGGGCAGCTTGGCGGCTACACCTTC.

This clone was recorded only once. The chain joins TRBV7-2 to TRBJ2-2, with a tentative D call TRBD2 (6 bases). CDR1 SGHTA and CDR2 FQGNSA come from the germline V gene. This CDR3 spans 16 amino acids. Trimming took 5 bases from V and 4 from J, leaving 17 bases between them. CDR3 amino acids: CASSRGASVGTGELFF. In nucleotides, the CDR3 is TGTGCCAGCAGCCGCGGCGCTAGCGTCGGCACCGGGGAGCTGTTTTTT.

CDR3 DNA sequence: TGTGCCAGCAGTGACCAGAGGACACATAGCAATCAGCCCCAGCATTTT. Translated: CASSDQRTHSNQPQHF. The chain combines TRBV27 with TRBJ1-5, with D possibly matching TRBD1 (5 bases). Deletions cut 5 bases from V and 0 bases from J, with 14 bases between. The CDR3 length is 16 residues. The germline gives CDR1 MNHEY, CDR2 SMNVEV (reference sequence).

The chain carries TRBV30 and TRBJ2-5, with 15 bases identical to TRBD2. Losses at the gene ends were 5 bases for V and 1 base for J; bases not matched to a gene: 2. Germline CDR1 and CDR2: GTSNPN and SVGIG (reference sequence). The CDR3 is 15 residues long. The CDR3 reads CAWGTSGRFQETQYF. The DNA for the CDR3 is TGTGCCTGGGGGACTAGCGGGAGGTTCCAAGAGACCCAGTACTTC. Supplemented by reference TRBV30 and TRBJ2-5, the full variable domain reads SQTIHQWPATLVQPVGSPLSLECTVEGTSNPNLYWYRQAAGRGLQLLFYSVGIGQISSEVPQNLSASRPQDRQFILSSKKLLLSDSGFYLCAWGTSGRFQETQYFGPGTRLLVL.

Only one count was recorded for this clone. J is TRBJ1-4 and V is TRBV9; 7 nucleotides align to TRBD1. The germline V gene has CDR1 SGDLS and CDR2 YYNGEE. Trimming took 4 bases from V and 7 from J; bases not matched to a gene: 10. The CDR3 spans 15 residues. The CDR3 sequence is CASSPRGGAGEKLFF. The CDR3 DNA follows: TGTGCCAGCAGCCCCAGGGGGGGCGCGGGTGAAAAACTGTTTTTT.

The chain combines TRBV10-3 with TRBJ1-2, with D possibly matching TRBD1 (6 bases). V lost 7 bases and J lost 4, with 22 bases in between. CDR1 is ENHRY, CDR2 SYGVKD, per germline. The CDR3 length is 16 residues. The CDR3 DNA follows: TGTGCCATCAAGGACACCGGGACATTGACCGGCTATGGCTACACCTTC. Residues: CAIKDTGTLTGYGYTF.